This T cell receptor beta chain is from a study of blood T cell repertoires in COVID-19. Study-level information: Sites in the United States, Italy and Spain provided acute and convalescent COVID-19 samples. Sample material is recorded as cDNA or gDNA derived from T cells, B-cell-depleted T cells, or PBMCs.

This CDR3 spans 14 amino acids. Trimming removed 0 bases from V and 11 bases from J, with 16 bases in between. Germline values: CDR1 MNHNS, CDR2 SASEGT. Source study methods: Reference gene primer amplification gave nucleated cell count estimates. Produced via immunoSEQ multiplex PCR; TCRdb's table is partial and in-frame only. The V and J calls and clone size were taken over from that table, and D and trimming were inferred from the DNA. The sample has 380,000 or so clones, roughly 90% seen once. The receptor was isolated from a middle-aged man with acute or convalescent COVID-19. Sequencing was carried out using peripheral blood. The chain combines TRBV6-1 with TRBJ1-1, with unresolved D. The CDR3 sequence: CASSEAAGFVLAFF. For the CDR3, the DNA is TGTGCCAGCAGTGAAGCGGCAGGTTTTGTTTTGGCTTTCTTT.